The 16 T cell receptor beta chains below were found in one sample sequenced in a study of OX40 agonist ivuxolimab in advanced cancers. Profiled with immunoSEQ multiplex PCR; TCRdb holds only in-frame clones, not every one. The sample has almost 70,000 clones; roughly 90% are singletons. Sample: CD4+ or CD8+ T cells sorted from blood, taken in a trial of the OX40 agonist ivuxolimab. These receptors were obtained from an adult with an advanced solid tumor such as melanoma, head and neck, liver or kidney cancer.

The CDR3 DNA reads as TGTGCCAGCAGCTTAGATAGCGGGATCCAATACTTC. Translation gives CASSLDSGIQYF. This chain connects TRBV7-8 to TRBJ2-5, with 8 bases that match TRBD2. This CDR3 region has 12 residues. Germline CDR1 and CDR2: SGHVS and FQNEAQ. Trimming took 1 base from V and 14 from J; bases not matched to a gene: 6. Combining the CDR3 with reference TRBV7-8 and TRBJ2-5 gives the whole variable domain GAGVSQSPRYKVAKRGQDVALRCDPISGHVSLFWYQQALGQGPEFLTYFQNEAQLDKSGLPSDRFFAERPEGSVSTLKIQRTQQEDSAVYLCASSLDSGIQYFGPGTRLLVL.

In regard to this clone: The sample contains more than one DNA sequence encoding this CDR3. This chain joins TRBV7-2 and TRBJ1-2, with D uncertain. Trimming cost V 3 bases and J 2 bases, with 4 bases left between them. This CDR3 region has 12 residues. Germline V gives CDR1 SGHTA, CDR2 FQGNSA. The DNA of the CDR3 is TGTGCCAGCAGCTTGGTGAACTATGGCTACACCTTC. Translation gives CASSLVNYGYTF.

The CDR3 spells CASSLLAGNYGYTF. The CDR3 DNA follows: TGTGCCAGCAGTTTGTTAGCGGGGAACTATGGCTACACCTTC. The chain carries TRBV28 and TRBJ1-2; D uncertain. Trimming took off 3 bases at V and 2 bases at J, with 10 bases between the two ends. Germline lookup yields CDR1 MDHEN and CDR2 SYDVKM. This CDR3 spans 14 amino acids.

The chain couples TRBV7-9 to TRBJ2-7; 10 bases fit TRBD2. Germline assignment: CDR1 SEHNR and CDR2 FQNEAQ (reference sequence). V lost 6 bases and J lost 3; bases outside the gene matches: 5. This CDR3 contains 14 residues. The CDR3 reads CASRTSGTDYEQYF. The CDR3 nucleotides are TGTGCCAGCAGAACTAGCGGGACCGACTACGAGCAGTACTTC.

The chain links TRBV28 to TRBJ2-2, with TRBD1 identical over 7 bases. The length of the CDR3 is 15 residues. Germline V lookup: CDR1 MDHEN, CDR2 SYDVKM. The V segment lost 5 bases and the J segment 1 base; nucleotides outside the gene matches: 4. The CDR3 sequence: CASSTGTVNTGELFF. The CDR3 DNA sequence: TGTGCCAGCAGTACCGGGACAGTGAACACCGGGGAGCTGTTTTTT.

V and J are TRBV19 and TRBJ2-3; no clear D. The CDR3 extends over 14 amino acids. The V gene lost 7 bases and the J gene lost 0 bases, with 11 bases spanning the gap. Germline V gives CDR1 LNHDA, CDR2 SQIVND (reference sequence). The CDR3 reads CASKWQLSTDTQYF. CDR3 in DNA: TGTGCCAGTAAGTGGCAGCTGAGCACAGATACGCAGTATTTT.

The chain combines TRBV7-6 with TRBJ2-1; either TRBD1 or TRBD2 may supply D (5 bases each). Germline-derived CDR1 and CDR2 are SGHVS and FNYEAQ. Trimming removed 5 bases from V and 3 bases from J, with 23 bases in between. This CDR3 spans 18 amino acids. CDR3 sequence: CASSASRPRRGDYNEQFF. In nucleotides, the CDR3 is TGTGCCAGCAGCGCTAGCCGCCCCAGGAGAGGGGACTACAATGAGCAGTTCTTC.

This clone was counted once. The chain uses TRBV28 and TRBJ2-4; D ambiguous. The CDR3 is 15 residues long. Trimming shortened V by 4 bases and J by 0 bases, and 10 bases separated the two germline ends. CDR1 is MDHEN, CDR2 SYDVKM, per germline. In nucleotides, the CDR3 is TGTGCCAGCAGTTCAGGTCAACTAGCCAAAAACATTCAGTACTTC. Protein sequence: CASSSGQLAKNIQYF. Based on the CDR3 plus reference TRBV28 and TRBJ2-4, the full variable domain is DVKVTQSSRYLVKRTGEKVFLECVQDMDHENMFWYRQDPGLGLRLIYFSYDVKMKEKGDIPEGYSVSREKKERFSLILESASTNQTSMYLCASSSGQLAKNIQYFGAGTRLSVL.

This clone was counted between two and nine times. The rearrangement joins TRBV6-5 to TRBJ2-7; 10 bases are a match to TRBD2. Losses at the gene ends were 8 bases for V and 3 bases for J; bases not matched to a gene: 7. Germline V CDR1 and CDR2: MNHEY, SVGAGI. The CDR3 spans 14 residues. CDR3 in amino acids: CASSSGTSVYEQYF. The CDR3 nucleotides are TGTGCCAGCTCCTCCGGGACTAGCGTCTACGAGCAGTACTTC.

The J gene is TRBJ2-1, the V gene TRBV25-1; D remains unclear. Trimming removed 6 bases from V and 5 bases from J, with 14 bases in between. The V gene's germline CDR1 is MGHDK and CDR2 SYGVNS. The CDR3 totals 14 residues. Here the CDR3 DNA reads TGTGCCAGCAGCGTGTTCGTGGGAAACAATGAGCAGTTCTTC. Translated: CASSVFVGNNEQFF.

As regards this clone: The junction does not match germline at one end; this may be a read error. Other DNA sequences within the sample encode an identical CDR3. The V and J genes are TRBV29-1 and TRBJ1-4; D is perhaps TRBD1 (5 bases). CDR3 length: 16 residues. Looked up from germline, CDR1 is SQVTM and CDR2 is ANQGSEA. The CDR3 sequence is CSVEEYLSGGNEKLFF. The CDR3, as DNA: TGCAGCGTTGAAGAGTATCTTAGCGGGGGAAATGAAAAGCTGTTTTTT.

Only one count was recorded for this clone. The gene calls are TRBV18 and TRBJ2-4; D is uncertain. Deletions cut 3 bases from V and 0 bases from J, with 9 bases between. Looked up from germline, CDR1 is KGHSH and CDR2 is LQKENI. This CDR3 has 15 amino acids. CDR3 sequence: CASSPDVVAKNIQYF. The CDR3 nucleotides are TGTGCCAGCTCACCGGACGTGGTAGCCAAAAACATTCAGTACTTC.

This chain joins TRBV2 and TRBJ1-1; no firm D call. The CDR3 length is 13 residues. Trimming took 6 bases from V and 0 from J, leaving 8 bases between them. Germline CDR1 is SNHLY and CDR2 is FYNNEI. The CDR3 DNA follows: TGTGCCAGCAGGCAGTCCTTGAACACTGAAGCTTTCTTT. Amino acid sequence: CASRQSLNTEAFF.

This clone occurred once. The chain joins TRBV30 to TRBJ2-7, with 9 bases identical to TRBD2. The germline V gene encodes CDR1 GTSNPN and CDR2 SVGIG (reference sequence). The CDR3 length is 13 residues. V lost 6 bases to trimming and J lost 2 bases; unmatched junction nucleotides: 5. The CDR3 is CACSAGGAYEQYF. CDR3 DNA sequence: TGTGCCTGTTCGGCGGGAGGGGCCTACGAGCAGTACTTC.

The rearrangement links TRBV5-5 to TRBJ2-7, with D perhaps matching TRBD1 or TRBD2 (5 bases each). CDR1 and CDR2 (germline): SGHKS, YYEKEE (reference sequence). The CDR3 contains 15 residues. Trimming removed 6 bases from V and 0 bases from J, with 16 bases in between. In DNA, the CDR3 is TGTGCCAGCACCATCCCAGGGACCAGCTCCTACGAGCAGTACTTC. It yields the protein CASTIPGTSSYEQYF.

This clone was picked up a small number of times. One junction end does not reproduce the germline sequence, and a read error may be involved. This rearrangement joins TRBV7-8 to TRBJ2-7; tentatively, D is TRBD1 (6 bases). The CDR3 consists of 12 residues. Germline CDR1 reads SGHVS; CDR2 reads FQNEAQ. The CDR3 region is CASSLRGGERYF. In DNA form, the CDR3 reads TGTGCCAGCAGCTTACGAGGGGGAGAGCGGTACTTC.